The source of this TCR beta chain is a study of T-cell reconstitution after alpha-beta-depleted transplantation in children. Researchers prepared the TCRbeta library using unique molecular identifiers, the study reports. TCRdb fed the PCR reads into MiXCR, producing one record per CDR3 protein. The table includes nearly 550,000 distinct CDR3 sequences, about a sixth detected once. The germline V gene has CDR1 SGDLS and CDR2 YYNGEE. V was pared by 8 bases and J by 8 bases, with 14 bases between. CDR3 size: 13 residues. The chain is built from TRBV9 and TRBJ2-6; D is unclear. This clonotype originated in a human donor who donated a stem cell graft to a child with acute lymphoblastic leukemia. The source was PBMCs from the stem cell graft donor, collected from the stem cell graft. The CDR3 spells CASTAFETNVLTF. The CDR3 DNA reads as TGTGCCAGTACGGCTTTTGAAACCAACGTCCTGACTTTC.